This section outlines one TCR beta chain sequence together with its context. What it binds is unknown. Making the TCR beta libraries involved quantitative 5'-RACE with molecular barcodes. MiXCR, applied by TCRdb to the 5' RACE reads, yields one record per CDR3 protein. The sample lists 150,000 to 250,000 distinct CDR3 sequences; 9.5% to 15% were seen once. This CDR3 is built from 16 residues. Unmatched junction bases numbered 15, after V lost 5 bases and J lost 10 bases. Germline V gene sequence: CDR1 LNHDA, CDR2 SQIVND (reference sequence). These data are taken from a study of CD8 T cells in ankylosing spondylitis. Notes on the study in general: Within ankylosing spondylitis blood, a TCR beta motif made up of roughly eight highly homologous variants appeared to be characteristic. Prior literature has documented some motif variants in synovial fluid and blood from reactive arthritis.

The chain combines TRBV19 with TRBJ2-1, with 9 bases lining up with TRBD2. This clonotype was sampled from a male donor with ankylosing spondylitis or in good health (not recorded which). Sequenced input: blood, either unsorted or a sorted T cell fraction (not recorded which). This CDR3 reads CASSPWGLAGSKEQFF. For the CDR3, the DNA is TGTGCCAGTAGTCCTTGGGGGCTAGCGGGAAGTAAAGAGCAGTTCTTC.